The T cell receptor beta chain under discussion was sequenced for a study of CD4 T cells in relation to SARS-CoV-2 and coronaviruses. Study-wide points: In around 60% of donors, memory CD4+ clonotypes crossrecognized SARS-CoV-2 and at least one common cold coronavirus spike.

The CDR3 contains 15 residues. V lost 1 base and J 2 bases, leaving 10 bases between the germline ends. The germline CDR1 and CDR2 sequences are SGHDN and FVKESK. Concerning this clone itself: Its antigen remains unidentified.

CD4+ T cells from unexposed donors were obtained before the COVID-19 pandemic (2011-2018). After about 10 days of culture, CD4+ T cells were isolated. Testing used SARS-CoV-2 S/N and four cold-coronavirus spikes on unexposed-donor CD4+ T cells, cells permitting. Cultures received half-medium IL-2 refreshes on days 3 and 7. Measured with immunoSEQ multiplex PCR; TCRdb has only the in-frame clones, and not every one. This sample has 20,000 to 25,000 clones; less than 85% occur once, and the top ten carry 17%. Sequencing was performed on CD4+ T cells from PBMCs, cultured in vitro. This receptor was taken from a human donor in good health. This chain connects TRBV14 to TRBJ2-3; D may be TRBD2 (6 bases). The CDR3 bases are TGTGCCAGCAGCCAAGGCGGGGCATTCACAGATACGCAGTATTTT. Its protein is CASSQGGAFTDTQYF.